Presented here are 25 T cell receptor beta chains from one specimen sequenced in a study of breast tumors, draining lymph nodes, adjacent tissues. A single record per CDR3 protein comes from TCRdb applying MiXCR to the multiplex PCR reads. The sample shows about 270,000 distinct CDR3 sequences, about 30% of them seen only once. The lymph nodes were axillary draining lymph nodes from breast cancer patients. Sequencing was done on a sample of axillary lymph node tissue. These receptors were taken from a female donor with breast cancer. Some clones in this sample may be carry-over from other donors' samples.

This clonotype was counted ten times or more. This chain links TRBV7-2 with TRBJ2-2, with D unresolved. Germline-derived CDR1 and CDR2 are SGHTA and FQGNSA. The CDR3 length is 13 residues. The V and J ends lost 3 bases and 3 bases respectively, with 5 bases between them. For the CDR3, the DNA is TGTGCCAGCAGCTTTCACCACACCGGGGAGCTGTTTTTT. This encodes CASSFHHTGELFF. The complete variable domain, with remaining parts taken from reference TRBV7-2 and TRBJ2-2, reads GAGVSQSPSNKVTEKGKDVELRCDPISGHTALYWYRQSLGQGLEFLIYFQGNSAPDKSGLPSDRFSAERTGGSVSTLTIQRTQQEDSAVYLCASSFHHTGELFFGEGSRLTVL.

This clonotype was recorded at least ten times. The chain couples TRBV11-3 to TRBJ2-7, with 7 bases fitting TRBD2. With 5 bases clipped from V and 0 bases from J, the junction kept 4 bases outside the gene matches. Germline V gene lookup returns CDR1 SGHNT and CDR2 YENEEA. CDR3 size: 14 residues. In DNA form, the CDR3 reads TGTGCCAGCAGCCGGGGCGGGAGCTCCTACGAGCAGTACTTC. Residues: CASSRGGSSYEQYF.

V gene TRBV7-9 combines with J gene TRBJ2-5; D gene ambiguous. Germline CDR1 is SEHNR and CDR2 is FQNEAQ (reference sequence). V shed 5 bases and J shed 2 bases, with 12 bases lying between them. CDR3 length: 14 amino acids. This chain's CDR3 is CASSLEDGQETQYF. The CDR3 DNA sequence: TGTGCCAGCAGCCTCGAGGACGGACAAGAGACCCAGTACTTC.

At least ten counts were recorded for this clonotype. The chain uses TRBV6-1 and TRBJ1-2; D is ambiguous. V was shortened by 6 bases and J by 2 bases, with 13 bases between the two germline ends. Germline CDR1 and CDR2: MNHNS and SASEGT. The CDR3 is 14 residues long. The DNA of the CDR3 is TGTGCCAGCAGCCAATTAAGGTTGAACTATGGCTACACCTTC. Protein product: CASSQLRLNYGYTF.

The chain is built from TRBV7-3 and TRBJ2-2; tentative D call: TRBD2 (6 bases). With 2 bases removed from V and 7 bases from J, the gap between germline ends came to 14 bases. Per germline, CDR1 SGHTA and CDR2 FQGTGA. The CDR3 runs to 15 residues. CDR3 nucleotides: TGTGCCAGCAGCTTAGTGGGGCCGCGGGGCGGGGAGCTGTTTTTT. It is translated as CASSLVGPRGGELFF. The variable domain in full, completed from reference TRBV7-3 and TRBJ2-2, reads GAGVSQTPSNKVTEKGKYVELRCDPISGHTALYWYRQSLGQGPEFLIYFQGTGAADDSGLPNDRFFAVRPEGSVSTLKIQRTERGDSAVYLCASSLVGPRGGELFFGEGSRLTVL.

This clonotype has more than one count but fewer than ten. This may be a read error, as it is one base from a much larger clone. The V call is TRBV12-3 or TRBV12-4, the J call TRBJ1-3; D might be TRBD1 (6 bases). The V end was cut by 6 bases, the J end by 8 bases, with 23 bases between. The CDR3 length is 16 residues. The CDR3 nucleotides read TGTGCCAGCAGCGTAGGGGACTCCCCCAGGGGAGACACCATATATTTT. It encodes CASSVGDSPRGDTIYF.

As DNA, the CDR3 is TGTGCCCGCCGGTACAGGGGACCCGCATCAGCCCAGCATTTT. This gives the protein CARRYRGPASAQHF. This chain connects TRBV7-9 to TRBJ1-5, with 7 bases identical to TRBD1. The CDR3 sequence is 14 residues long. The ends lost 11 bases at V and 11 bases at J; junction bases unmatched: 18. Germline-derived CDR1 and CDR2 are SEHNR and FQNEAQ (reference sequence). Combining the CDR3 with reference TRBV7-9 and TRBJ1-5 gives the whole variable domain DTGVSQNPRHKITKRGQNVTFRCDPISEHNRLYWYRQTLGQGPEFLTYFQNEAQLEKSRLLSDRFSAERPKGSFSTLEIQRTEQGDSAMYLCARRYRGPASAQHFGDGTRLSIL.

This clonotype was observed at least ten times. This chain joins TRBV7-8 and TRBJ2-3; TRBD1 might be the D (5 bases). Germline V gene data show CDR1 as SGHVS and CDR2 as FQNEAQ. The V end lost 5 bases, the J end lost 4 bases, and 7 bases lay between the germline ends. The CDR3 is made up of 12 amino acids. The CDR3 DNA reads TGTGCCAGCAGCAAGACAGCAGATACGCAGTATTTT. Translation: CASSKTADTQYF.

As to this clonotype: This clone may be a read error of a much larger clone one base away. V is TRBV12-3 or TRBV12-4 and J is TRBJ2-7, with TRBD1 matching 9 bases. The V segment lost 4 bases and the J segment 3 bases; nucleotides outside the gene matches: 10. The CDR3 runs 16 residues. This CDR3 is CASSSGTGTVLYEQYF. The CDR3 DNA is TGTGCCAGCAGTTCCGGGACAGGGACCGTGCTCTACGAGCAGTACTTC.

This clonotype was recorded at least ten times. The chain joins TRBV7-6 to TRBJ1-4; D is possibly TRBD1 (6 bases). The germline V and J ends were trimmed by 2 bases and 8 bases, with 21 bases remaining between them. CDR3 length: 17 residues. Per germline, CDR1 SGHVS and CDR2 FNYEAQ. The CDR3 is CASSLSGTPGDGEKLFF. As DNA, the CDR3 is TGTGCCAGCAGCTTAAGTGGGACACCGGGAGATGGGGAAAAACTGTTTTTT.

Ten or more counts support this clonotype. This rearrangement joins TRBV29-1 to TRBJ2-7; possibly TRBD2 for D (6 bases). Germline values: CDR1 SQVTM, CDR2 ANQGSEA. Trimming left V 8 bases short and J 4 bases short, with 21 bases between. This CDR3 spans 14 amino acids. CDR3: CSIISGEIGYEQYF. The CDR3 nucleotides read TGCAGCATCATCTCGGGGGAGATTGGGTACGAGCAGTACTTC.

This clonotype has ten or more counts. The genes are TRBV4-1 and TRBJ1-3; D call uncertain. There are 14 residues in the CDR3. Germline-derived CDR1 and CDR2 are MGHRA and YSYEKL. Deletions cut 1 base from V and 0 bases from J, with 4 bases between. The CDR3 reads CASSQVGSGNTIYF. The CDR3 DNA reads as TGCGCCAGCAGCCAAGTAGGCTCTGGAAACACCATATATTTT.

This clonotype was found many times. The chain couples TRBV29-1 to TRBJ2-7, with D perhaps matching TRBD1 (5 bases). The V end lost 5 bases, the J end lost 0 bases, and 8 bases lay between the germline ends. CDR1 and CDR2 from the germline V gene are SQVTM and ANQGSEA. CDR3 size: 12 residues. The CDR3 nucleotides read TGCAGCGTTTTGGACAACTCCTACGAGCAGTACTTC. Amino acids: CSVLDNSYEQYF.

This clonotype turned up a few times. The J gene is TRBJ1-2, the V gene TRBV25-1; no reliable D call. Germline V CDR1 and CDR2: MGHDK, SYGVNS. CDR3 length equals 13 residues. V dropped 7 bases and J dropped 0 bases, with 9 bases sitting between them. The CDR3 DNA sequence: TGTGCCAGCAATTTCCGTGCTAACTATGGCTACACCTTC. Its translation is CASNFRANYGYTF.

Comments on this clonotype: The CDR3 does not end in the conserved phenylalanine or tryptophan, so this is likely a read error. CDR3: CASSPDTSYNEQFL. The CDR3 nucleotides read TGTGCCAGCAGTCCGGACACCTCCTACAATGAGCAGTTCCTC. This chain joins TRBV12-3 or TRBV12-4 and TRBJ2-1; D possibly corresponds to TRBD1 (5 bases). The CDR3 totals 14 residues. V gave up 5 bases and J gave up 0 bases, with 8 bases separating them.

Note on this clonotype: A much more abundant neighbour one base away suggests this may be a read error. This CDR3 reads CSAEPRGSNEQFF. CDR3 DNA sequence: TGCAGCGCTGAGCCCCGGGGGAGCAATGAGCAGTTCTTC. The rearrangement links TRBV29-1 to TRBJ2-1; perhaps TRBD2 as D (6 bases). The germline gives CDR1 SQVTM, CDR2 ANQGSEA. This CDR3 has 13 amino acids. V shed 7 bases and J shed 6 bases, with 16 bases lying between them.

Ten or more counts support this clonotype. This chain links TRBV9 with TRBJ2-2, with D tentatively TRBD1 (6 bases). The ends were cut back, 4 bases at V and 7 bases at J, with 11 bases in the middle. The CDR3 is 13 residues long. Germline CDR1 reads SGDLS; CDR2 reads YYNGEE. The CDR3 sequence: CASSLGQSGELFF. In DNA, the CDR3 is TGTGCCAGCAGCCTTGGACAGAGCGGGGAGCTGTTTTTT.

This clonotype has at least ten counts. The chain has TRBV15 and TRBJ2-1; either TRBD1 or TRBD2 may fit D (5 bases each). The V gene lost 5 bases and the J gene lost 0 bases, with 11 bases spanning the gap. This CDR3 is 15 amino acids long. In germline, CDR1 is LNHNV, CDR2 YYDKDF (reference sequence). CDR3 in amino acids: CATSDGTGSYNEQFF. In DNA form, the CDR3 reads TGTGCCACCAGCGACGGGACCGGCTCCTACAATGAGCAGTTCTTC.

In this sample, this clonotype turned up many times. The V call is TRBV7-2, the J call TRBJ2-5, with 9 bases identical to TRBD2. V lost 2 bases and J lost 4; bases outside the gene matches: 2. This CDR3 is built from 14 residues. The V gene's germline CDR1 is SGHTA and CDR2 FQGNSA. The CDR3 is CASSLLAGRETQYF. The CDR3 DNA reads TGTGCCAGCAGCTTACTAGCGGGAAGAGAGACCCAGTACTTC.

This chain joins TRBV6-1 and TRBJ2-3; maybe TRBD2 (6 bases). V lost 3 bases and J lost 4, with 17 bases in between. The CDR3 spans 16 residues. The germline gives CDR1 MNHNS, CDR2 SASEGT. The CDR3 coding sequence is TGTGCCAGCAGTGAGGTCGCCGGGGGATTTTCAGATACGCAGTATTTT. Its protein product is CASSEVAGGFSDTQYF.

This clonotype was observed many times. The V call is TRBV7-3, the J call TRBJ2-5, with 14 nucleotides matching TRBD2. The ends lost 5 bases at V and 2 bases at J; junction bases unmatched: 4. Germline CDR1 reads SGHTA; CDR2 reads FQGTGA. This CDR3 contains 16 residues. The CDR3 nucleotides read TGTGCCAGCAGCATCGGACTAGCGGGAGGACAAGAGACCCAGTACTTC. It yields the protein CASSIGLAGGQETQYF.

This clonotype was picked up many times. The genes are TRBV6-5 and TRBJ2-1; 9 bases are a match to TRBD2. Germline V gene data show CDR1 as MNHEY and CDR2 as SVGAGI. The ends lost 2 bases at V and 6 bases at J; junction bases unmatched: 11. The CDR3 is 17 residues long. The CDR3 sequence is CASSYERGDSFGNEQFF. CDR3 in DNA: TGTGCCAGCAGTTACGAGCGGGGGGATAGTTTTGGCAATGAGCAGTTCTTC.

This clonotype was recorded at least ten times. This chain links TRBV19 with TRBJ2-3; 8 bases map to TRBD2. With V trimmed by 6 bases and J by 3 bases, 8 bases remained unmatched. The germline V gene has CDR1 LNHDA and CDR2 SQIVND (reference sequence). CDR3 size: 15 residues. As DNA, the CDR3 is TGTGCCAGTAGGAAAGGAGCGGGAGTGACAGATACGCAGTATTTT. Amino acids: CASRKGAGVTDTQYF.

A remark on this clonotype: This may stem from a read error, because a much larger clone lies one nucleotide away. This chain uses TRBV19 with TRBJ2-5; TRBD1 is a possible D gene (8 bases). The germline CDR1 and CDR2 sequences are LNHDA and SQIVND (reference sequence). CDR3 length: 17 amino acids. The chain's CDR3 is CASSIDLLRTGRETQSF. The DNA for the CDR3 is TGTGCCAGTAGTATAGATCTCCTCCGGACAGGGCGGGAGACCCAGTCCTTC. The entire variable domain, with the rest obtained from reference TRBV19 and TRBJ2-5, is as follows: DGGITQSPKYLFRKEGQNVTLSCEQNLNHDAMYWYRQDPGQGLRLIYYSQIVNDFQKGDIAEGYSVSREKKESFPLTVTSAQKNPTAFYLCASSIDLLRTGRETQSFGPGTRLLVL.

On this clonotype: It may be a read error: a sequence one base away is much more abundant. V and J are TRBV5-1 and TRBJ2-1; tentative D call: TRBD1 (6 bases). Per germline, CDR1 SGHRS and CDR2 YFSETQ. The length of the CDR3 is 13 residues. The CDR3, as DNA: TGCGCCAGCAGCTTCAGGGGCTACAATGAGCAGTCCTTC. This encodes CASSFRGYNEQSF.